Each of the 3 T cell receptor beta chains below was sequenced from the same sample in a study of human T cells and chemical hapten exposure. Time point specified: patch test 1, 2 weeks after DPC sensitization. Treatment given: therapeutic diphenylcyclopropenone sensitization with weekly scalp DPC. Via MiXCR, TCRdb re-called the RACE reads, giving one row per CDR3 protein. The table shows some 400,000 distinct CDR3 sequences, with roughly 4.8% occurring only once. The sequenced sample was whole blood, obtained in connection with sensitization to the hapten diphenylcyclopropenone (DPC). All receptors derive from a woman aged 45 to 65 with alopecia areata. Some clones in this sample may be carry-over from other donors' samples.

This clonotype turned up a few times. The rearrangement uses TRBV28 and TRBJ2-1; TRBD2 matches 7 bases. Unmatched junction bases numbered 6, after V lost 6 bases and J lost 10 bases. CDR1 and CDR2 (germline): MDHEN, SYDVKM. CDR3 size: 12 residues. CDR3 in DNA: TGTGCCAGCAGCCCATATAGCGGGGAGCAGTTCTTC. Protein product: CASSPYSGEQFF.

This chain uses TRBV6-5 with TRBJ2-7, with D possibly matching TRBD2 (7 bases). Germline assignment: CDR1 MNHEY and CDR2 SVGAGI. The ends were cut back, 5 bases at V and 4 bases at J, with 18 bases in the middle. This CDR3 comprises 15 residues. CDR3 in amino acids: CASSMPRGGGYEQYF. CDR3 in DNA: TGTGCCAGCAGTATGCCGAGGGGGGGCGGTTACGAGCAGTACTTC.

This clonotype was seen at least ten times. The CDR3 DNA reads as TGTGCAGCTCAACCAGGGCTATACGAGCAGTACTTC. Translation: CAAQPGLYEQYF. The gene calls are TRBV30 and TRBJ2-7; D may be TRBD1 (5 bases). In germline, CDR1 is GTSNPN, CDR2 SVGIG (reference sequence). The CDR3 extends over 12 amino acids.